A single TCR beta chain is shown here with its context. The germline gives CDR1 SGHRS, CDR2 YFSETQ. Deletions cut 7 bases from V and 7 bases from J, with 11 bases between. The CDR3 sequence is 11 residues long. The record originates from a study of T cell changes during pregnancy in multiple sclerosis. Some clones are missing from TCRdb's copy, which holds only in-frame ones; the method was immunoSEQ multiplex PCR. In the table there are around 80,000 clones, about 92% of which are singletons. V and J are TRBV5-1 and TRBJ1-2; D is uncertain. The source material was peripheral blood, sampled before pregnancy. This TCR was recovered from a female donor with multiple sclerosis, enrolled in a pregnancy study. CDR3 coding DNA: TGCGCCAGCCGCGAGGTAGCTGGCTACACCTTC. As protein: CASREVAGYTF.